This TCR beta chain was recorded in a study of OX40 agonist ivuxolimab in advanced cancers. Overall study: Patients undergoing dose escalation presented with hepatocellular carcinoma, melanoma, renal cell or head and neck cancer. People who had prior anti-PD-1, anti-PD-L1 or anti-CTLA-4 therapy could take part, and 40% had some. In three patients, partial responses were observed, one with hepatocellular carcinoma and two with cutaneous melanoma.

The CDR3 is made up of 16 amino acids. Germline V gene lookup returns CDR1 LNHDA and CDR2 SQIVND (reference sequence). The V and J ends lost 5 bases and 3 bases, in that order; junction bases with no gene match: 7. The sampling schedule covered blood at baseline, cycle 4 day 1, and cycle 7 day 1. TCRdb keeps only in-frame clones here, not all; method: immunoSEQ multiplex PCR. This sample yields about 75,000 clones, of which over 85% are seen a single time; about 0.35% belongs to the top ten. Sequenced here: CD4+ or CD8+ T cells sorted from blood, sampled in a trial of the OX40 agonist ivuxolimab. The chain recombines TRBV19 with TRBJ1-6, with 7 positions matching TRBD1. This receptor was identified in an adult with an advanced solid tumor such as melanoma, head and neck, liver or kidney cancer. In nucleotides, the CDR3 is TGTGCCAGTAGTGGTGGGACAGCACTCTATAATTCACCCCTCCACTTT. It codes for CASSGGTALYNSPLHF.